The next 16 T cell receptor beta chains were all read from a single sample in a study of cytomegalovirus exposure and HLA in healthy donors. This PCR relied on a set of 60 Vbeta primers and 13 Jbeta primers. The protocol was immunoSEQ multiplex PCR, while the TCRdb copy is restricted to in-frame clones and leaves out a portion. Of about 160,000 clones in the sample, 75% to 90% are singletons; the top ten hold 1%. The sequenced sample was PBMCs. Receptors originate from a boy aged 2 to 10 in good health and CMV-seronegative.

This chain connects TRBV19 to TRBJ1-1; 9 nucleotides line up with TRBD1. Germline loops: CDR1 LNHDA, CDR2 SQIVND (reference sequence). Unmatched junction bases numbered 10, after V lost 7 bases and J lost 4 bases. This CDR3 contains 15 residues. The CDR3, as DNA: TGTGCCAGTATCCGGGACAGGGTCGTGGGCACTGAAGCTTTCTTT. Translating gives CASIRDRVVGTEAFF.

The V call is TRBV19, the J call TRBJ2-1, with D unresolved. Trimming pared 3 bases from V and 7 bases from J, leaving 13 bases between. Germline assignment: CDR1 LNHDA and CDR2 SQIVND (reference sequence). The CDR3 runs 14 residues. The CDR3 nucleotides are TGTGCCAGTAGTATTATCGGTCGCACGAATGAGCAGTTCTTC. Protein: CASSIIGRTNEQFF.

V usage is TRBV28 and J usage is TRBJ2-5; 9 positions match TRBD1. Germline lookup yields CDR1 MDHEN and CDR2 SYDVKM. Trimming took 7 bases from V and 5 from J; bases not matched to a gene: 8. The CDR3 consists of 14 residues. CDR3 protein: CASTPGQGRETQYF. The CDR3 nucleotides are TGTGCCAGCACTCCGGGACAGGGACGGGAGACCCAGTACTTC. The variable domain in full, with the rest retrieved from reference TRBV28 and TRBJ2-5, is DVKVTQSSRYLVKRTGEKVFLECVQDMDHENMFWYRQDPGLGLRLIYFSYDVKMKEKGDIPEGYSVSREKKERFSLILESASTNQTSMYLCASTPGQGRETQYFGPGTRLLVL.

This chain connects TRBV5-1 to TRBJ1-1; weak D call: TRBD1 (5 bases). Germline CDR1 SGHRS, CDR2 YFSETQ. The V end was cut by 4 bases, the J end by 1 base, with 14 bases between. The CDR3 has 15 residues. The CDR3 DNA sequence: TGCGCCAGCAGCCATGCGGGAACAGGGAACACTGAAGCTTTCTTT. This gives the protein CASSHAGTGNTEAFF.

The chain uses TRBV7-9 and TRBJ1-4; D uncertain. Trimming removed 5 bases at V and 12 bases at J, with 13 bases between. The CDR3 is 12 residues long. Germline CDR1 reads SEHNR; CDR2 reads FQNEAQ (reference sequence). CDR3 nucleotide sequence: TGTGCCAGCAGCCCTAGTCGGGTCGAACTGTTTTTT. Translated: CASSPSRVELFF.

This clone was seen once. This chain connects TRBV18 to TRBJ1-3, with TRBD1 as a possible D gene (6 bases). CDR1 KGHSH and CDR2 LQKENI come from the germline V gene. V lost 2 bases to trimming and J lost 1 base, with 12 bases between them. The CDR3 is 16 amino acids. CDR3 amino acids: CASSPIDRMSGNTIYF. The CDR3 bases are TGTGCCAGCTCACCAATAGACAGGATGTCTGGAAACACCATATATTTT.

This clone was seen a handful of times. The CDR3 here is CASSLDREYSPLHF. For the CDR3, the DNA is TGTGCCAGCAGTCTGGACAGGGAGTATTCACCCCTCCACTTT. The chain links TRBV28 to TRBJ1-6, with 8 bases matching TRBD1. Germline loops: CDR1 MDHEN, CDR2 SYDVKM. The V gene end was trimmed by 5 bases and the J gene end by 8 bases; junction bases not matched to a gene: 5. The CDR3 consists of 14 residues.

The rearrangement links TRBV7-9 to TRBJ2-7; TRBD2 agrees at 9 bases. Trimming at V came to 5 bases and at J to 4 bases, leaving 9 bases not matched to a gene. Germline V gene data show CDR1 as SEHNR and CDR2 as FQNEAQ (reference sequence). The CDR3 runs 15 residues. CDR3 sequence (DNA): TGTGCCAGCAGCCAAGACGGGACTAGCCTTTACGAGCAGTACTTC. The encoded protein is CASSQDGTSLYEQYF.

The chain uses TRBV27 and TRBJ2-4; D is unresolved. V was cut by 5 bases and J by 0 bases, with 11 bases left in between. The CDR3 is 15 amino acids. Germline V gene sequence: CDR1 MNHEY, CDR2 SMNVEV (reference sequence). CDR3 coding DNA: TGTGCCAGCAGTCCTCACCGACTAGCCAAAAACATTCAGTACTTC. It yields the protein CASSPHRLAKNIQYF.

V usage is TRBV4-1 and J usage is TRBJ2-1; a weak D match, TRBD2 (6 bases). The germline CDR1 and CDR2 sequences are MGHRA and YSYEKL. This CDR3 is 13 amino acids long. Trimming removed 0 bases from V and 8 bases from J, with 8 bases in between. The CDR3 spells CASSQDGEDEQFF. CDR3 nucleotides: TGCGCCAGCAGCCAAGATGGGGAGGATGAGCAGTTCTTC.

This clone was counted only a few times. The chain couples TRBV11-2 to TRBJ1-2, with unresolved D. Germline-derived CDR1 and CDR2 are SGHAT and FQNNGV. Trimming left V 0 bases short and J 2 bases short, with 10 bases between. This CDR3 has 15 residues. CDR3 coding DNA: TGTGCCAGCAGCTTAGAGTCCGGGAAAAACTATGGCTACACCTTC. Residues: CASSLESGKNYGYTF.

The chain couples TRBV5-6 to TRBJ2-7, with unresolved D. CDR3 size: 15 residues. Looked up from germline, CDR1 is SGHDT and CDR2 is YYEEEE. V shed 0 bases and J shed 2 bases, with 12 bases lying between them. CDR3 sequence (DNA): TGTGCCAGCAGCTTGGGGCCTAGTCAAACCTACGAGCAGTACTTC. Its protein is CASSLGPSQTYEQYF.

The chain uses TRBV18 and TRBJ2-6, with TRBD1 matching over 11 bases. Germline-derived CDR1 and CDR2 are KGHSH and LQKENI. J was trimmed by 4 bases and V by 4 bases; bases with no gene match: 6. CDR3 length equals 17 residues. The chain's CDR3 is CASSQGQGGLGANVLTF. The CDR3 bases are TGTGCCAGCTCACAGGGACAGGGGGGCCTCGGGGCCAACGTCCTGACTTTC.

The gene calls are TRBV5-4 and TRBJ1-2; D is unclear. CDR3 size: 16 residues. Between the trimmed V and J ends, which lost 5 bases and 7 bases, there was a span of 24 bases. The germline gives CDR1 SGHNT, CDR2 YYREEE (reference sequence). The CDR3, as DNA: TGTGCCAGCAGTAAAGGAGCGGGGAGTTCAGAGGGTGGCTACACCTTC. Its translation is CASSKGAGSSEGGYTF.

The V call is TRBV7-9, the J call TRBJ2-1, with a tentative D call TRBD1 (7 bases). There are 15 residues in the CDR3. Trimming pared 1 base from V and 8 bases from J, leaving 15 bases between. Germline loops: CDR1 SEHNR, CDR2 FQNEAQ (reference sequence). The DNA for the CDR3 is TGTGCCAGCAGCTTAGGACAGGGAGGTTTCTATGAGCAGTTCTTC. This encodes CASSLGQGGFYEQFF. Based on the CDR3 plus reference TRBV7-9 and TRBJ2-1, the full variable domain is DTGVSQNPRHKITKRGQNVTFRCDPISEHNRLYWYRQTLGQGPEFLTYFQNEAQLEKSRLLSDRFSAERPKGSFSTLEIQRTEQGDSAMYLCASSLGQGGFYEQFFGPGTRLTVL.

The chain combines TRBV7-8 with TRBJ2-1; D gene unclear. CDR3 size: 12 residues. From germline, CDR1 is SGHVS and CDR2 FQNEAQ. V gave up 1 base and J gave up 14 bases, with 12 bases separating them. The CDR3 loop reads CASSLEVEVEFF. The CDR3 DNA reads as TGTGCCAGCAGCTTAGAAGTAGAAGTTGAGTTCTTC.